The 7 T cell receptor beta chains given below trace back to one sample, sequenced in a study of OX40 agonist ivuxolimab in advanced cancers. The library was produced with the immunoSEQ multiplex PCR assay. Held by TCRdb, this immuneACCESS table contains in-frame sequences only and omits some clones. Under half of the omission traces to an unresolved V gene where checked; the cause of the rest is unknown. This sample holds around 73,000 clones; over 80% were observed only once. Of the sample, 0.4% to 0.65% is held by the ten largest clones. Material: CD4+ or CD8+ T cells sorted from blood, obtained in a trial of the OX40 agonist ivuxolimab. These receptors all come from an adult with an advanced solid tumor such as melanoma, head and neck, liver or kidney cancer.

The chain uses TRBV6-1 and TRBJ2-7; 7 bases align to TRBD2. This CDR3 is built from 15 residues. Per the germline V gene, CDR1 is MNHNS and CDR2 is SASEGT. The ends lost 3 bases at V and 1 base at J; junction bases unmatched: 6. The DNA for the CDR3 is TGTGCCAGCAGTGAGGTCAGCGGGGCTTCCTACGAGCAGTACTTC. Translating gives CASSEVSGASYEQYF.

The V gene is TRBV2, the J gene TRBJ1-2, with D perhaps matching TRBD1 (6 bases). The CDR3 is made up of 14 amino acids. Germline CDR1 and CDR2: SNHLY and FYNNEI. Trimming stripped 4 bases from V and 7 bases from J, with 16 bases between. CDR3 loop: CASSAPGGGPGYTF. CDR3 sequence (DNA): TGTGCCAGCAGTGCCCCTGGGGGGGGGCCTGGCTACACCTTC.

V is TRBV20-1 and J is TRBJ1-2; D gene uncertain. The CDR3 is made up of 10 amino acids. With 5 bases removed from V and 7 bases from J, the gap between germline ends came to 8 bases. CDR1 is DFQATT and CDR2 is SNEGSKA in the germline V gene (reference sequence). The CDR3 sequence: CSAPGVGYTF. The CDR3 DNA reads as TGCAGTGCTCCCGGGGTTGGCTACACCTTC.

The V call is TRBV5-1, the J call TRBJ2-3; D not certain. This CDR3 has 13 residues. Germline assignment: CDR1 SGHRS and CDR2 YFSETQ. Trimming shortened V by 5 bases and J by 6 bases, and 13 bases separated the two germline ends. For the CDR3, the DNA is TGCGCCAGCAGACCCAGAACCGGGGATACGCAGTATTTT. Translated: CASRPRTGDTQYF. The variable domain in full, with the rest retrieved from reference TRBV5-1 and TRBJ2-3, is KAGVTQTPRYLIKTRGQQVTLSCSPISGHRSVSWYQQTPGQGLQFLFEYFSETQRNKGNFPGRFSGRQFSNSRSEMNVSTLELGDSALYLCASRPRTGDTQYFGPGTRLTVL.

V and J are TRBV2 and TRBJ2-3, with 7 bases that match TRBD1. The CDR3 covers 14 residues. In germline, CDR1 is SNHLY, CDR2 FYNNEI. V lost 6 bases and J lost 9; bases outside the gene matches: 12. The CDR3 reads CASRTGIPTDTQYF. The CDR3 DNA reads as TGTGCCAGCAGGACAGGGATCCCAACGGACACGCAGTATTTT. The complete variable domain, with remaining parts taken from reference TRBV2 and TRBJ2-3, reads EPEVTQTPSHQVTQMGQEVILRCVPISNHLYFYWYRQILGQKVEFLVSFYNNEISEKSEIFDDQFSVERPDGSNFTLKIRSTKLEDSAMYFCASRTGIPTDTQYFGPGTRLTVL.

The CDR3 coding sequence is TGTGCCAGCAGTGACTCGACGTTCCGGGACAGGGGGGGACTAGCAGAGAACAATGAGCAGTTCTTC. Its protein is CASSDSTFRDRGGLAENNEQFF. This sequence joins TRBV6-4 and TRBJ2-1, with 11 bases aligning to TRBD1. The J segment lost 5 bases and the V segment lost 0 bases, leaving 21 bases of the junction unmatched. Germline assignment: CDR1 MRHNA and CDR2 SNTAGT. This CDR3 contains 22 residues.

The J gene is TRBJ2-7, the V gene TRBV28, with TRBD1 identical over 7 bases. The length of the CDR3 is 15 residues. The germline V gene encodes CDR1 MDHEN and CDR2 SYDVKM. After removal of 5 bases from V and 7 bases from J, the junction contained 14 bases not matched to a gene. CDR3 protein: CASSAPGQPTREQYF. The DNA of the CDR3 is TGTGCCAGCAGTGCTCCGGGACAGCCCACCCGGGAGCAGTACTTC.